This passage covers 27 T cell receptor beta chains from one sample sequenced in a study of early T cells in non-severe SARS-CoV-2 infection. Using its own MiXCR run on the 5' RACE reads, TCRdb lists one record per CDR3 protein. The data show 20,000 to 25,000 distinct CDR3 sequences, around 5.8% seen once. This specimen consisted of whole blood, obtained at baseline. The receptors come from an adult who was a healthcare worker with PCR-confirmed SARS-CoV-2 infection or an uninfected control (not recorded which).

The table lists this clonotype with many counts. The CDR3 region is CSARSENIQYF. The CDR3, as DNA: TGCAGTGCTAGAAGCGAAAACATTCAGTACTTC. The chain links TRBV20-1 to TRBJ2-4; D is ambiguous. Trimming took 2 bases from V and 5 from J, leaving 4 bases between them. Germline V gives CDR1 DFQATT, CDR2 SNEGSKA (reference sequence). The CDR3 length is 11 residues.

The sample holds many counts of this clonotype. The chain joins TRBV15 to TRBJ2-1; 15 positions agree with TRBD2. V shed 8 bases and J 7 bases; nucleotides not matched to a gene: 6. The CDR3 consists of 15 residues. CDR1 and CDR2 (germline): LNHNV, YYDKDF (reference sequence). Here the CDR3 reads CATDGGLAGGNEQFF. CDR3 nucleotide sequence: TGTGCCACCGATGGAGGACTAGCGGGAGGGAATGAGCAGTTCTTC.

Ten or more counts support this clonotype. The V call is TRBV6-6, the J call TRBJ2-5, with D perhaps TRBD2 (7 bases). The germline V gene encodes CDR1 MNHNY and CDR2 SVGAGI (reference sequence). The CDR3 has 15 amino acids. V was trimmed by 3 bases and J by 5 bases, leaving 16 bases between them. CDR3 nucleotides: TGTGCCAGCAGTTATCCGGGGGGCGAGCTGGAGACCCAGTACTTC. Protein: CASSYPGGELETQYF.

The sample holds many counts of this clonotype. The gene calls are TRBV19 and TRBJ1-2; D possibly corresponds to TRBD1 (5 bases). Trimming pared 4 bases from V and 0 bases from J, leaving 12 bases between. CDR1 and CDR2 from the germline V gene are LNHDA and SQIVND (reference sequence). This CDR3 spans 15 amino acids. CDR3 nucleotides: TGTGCCAGTAGTACCGACAGATTATCTAACTATGGCTACACCTTC. Its translation: CASSTDRLSNYGYTF.

This clonotype was seen ten or more times. The rearrangement links TRBV7-9 to TRBJ2-7; no reliable D call. Looked up from germline, CDR1 is SEHNR and CDR2 is FQNEAQ (reference sequence). This CDR3 has 13 amino acids. Trimming left V 5 bases short and J 0 bases short, with 8 bases between. The CDR3 region has the DNA TGTGCCAGCAGCCTCCCGGACTCCTACGAGCAGTACTTC. This codes for CASSLPDSYEQYF.

This clonotype was picked up a small number of times. The chain carries TRBV7-6 and TRBJ1-2; D is ambiguous. Trimming took 0 bases from V and 3 from J, leaving 8 bases between them. This CDR3 is built from 14 residues. CDR1 and CDR2 (germline): SGHVS, FNYEAQ. Here the CDR3 DNA reads TGTGCCAGCAGCTTAGCAGTCTGGGACTATGGCTACACCTTC. This codes for CASSLAVWDYGYTF.

This clonotype was detected many times. J is TRBJ2-1 and V is TRBV24-1, with D hard to call. V was pared by 5 bases and J by 8 bases, with 6 bases between. Germline V gene lookup returns CDR1 KGHDR and CDR2 SFDVKD. CDR3 length: 11 residues. Here the CDR3 reads CATSGGDEQFF. The CDR3 nucleotides are TGTGCCACCAGTGGTGGCGATGAGCAGTTCTTC.

The V and J genes are TRBV12-3 or TRBV12-4 and TRBJ2-5, with TRBD1 matching 7 bases. V dropped 5 bases and J dropped 0; count of bases not matched to a gene: 6. The CDR3 covers 15 residues. DNA for the CDR3: TGTGCCAGCAGTCCTCCGGGACAGTACCAAGAGACCCAGTACTTC. Translation: CASSPPGQYQETQYF.

The chain recombines TRBV24-1 with TRBJ2-3; D gene uncertain. The V end lost 7 bases, the J end lost 2 bases, and 24 bases lay between the germline ends. The CDR3 runs 18 residues. Germline assignment: CDR1 KGHDR and CDR2 SFDVKD. In DNA form, the CDR3 reads TGTGCCACCAGCCCATCAGGAAAGAACGGTCTAGACACAGATACGCAGTATTTT. It specifies CATSPSGKNGLDTDTQYF.

The rearrangement links TRBV6-2 or TRBV6-3 to TRBJ2-7; TRBD1 matches 7 bases. The CDR3 sequence is 15 residues long. The V gene end was trimmed by 0 bases and the J gene end by 3 bases; junction bases not matched to a gene: 5. CDR1 and CDR2 (germline): MNHEY, SVGEGT. CDR3: CASSYSRGGRYEQYF. Here the CDR3 DNA reads TGTGCCAGCAGTTACTCGAGAGGGGGCCGCTACGAGCAGTACTTC.

This clonotype came up a few times. The genes are TRBV30 and TRBJ1-5, with D possibly TRBD1 on 5 matching bases. The germline V and J ends were trimmed by 0 bases and 2 bases, with 11 bases remaining between them. The CDR3 contains 15 residues. CDR1 and CDR2 from the germline V gene are GTSNPN and SVGIG (reference sequence). CDR3 region: CAWSVGTTGNQPQHF. DNA for the CDR3: TGTGCCTGGAGTGTCGGGACCACGGGCAATCAGCCCCAGCATTTT. Combining the CDR3 with reference TRBV30 and TRBJ1-5 gives the whole variable domain SQTIHQWPATLVQPVGSPLSLECTVEGTSNPNLYWYRQAAGRGLQLLFYSVGIGQISSEVPQNLSASRPQDRQFILSSKKLLLSDSGFYLCAWSVGTTGNQPQHFGDGTRLSIL.

This clonotype was seen repeatedly, ten times or more. The V and J genes are TRBV20-1 and TRBJ2-4; D uncertain. From germline, CDR1 is DFQATT and CDR2 SNEGSKA (reference sequence). This CDR3 comprises 12 residues. V lost 1 base to trimming and J lost 3 bases, with 4 bases between them. CDR3 nucleotides: TGCAGTGCTAGAGTCGTCAAAAACATTCAGTACTTC. This sequence encodes CSARVVKNIQYF.

This rearrangement joins TRBV24-1 to TRBJ2-3; TRBD2 is a possible D gene (5 bases). In germline, CDR1 is KGHDR, CDR2 SFDVKD. Trimming removed 0 bases at V and 0 bases at J, with 27 bases between. The CDR3 is 22 residues long. For the CDR3, the DNA is TGTGCCACCAGTGATTTGGGCCCAAGCCTGAAAAAGGAGGACGACAGCACAGATACGCAGTATTTT. As protein: CATSDLGPSLKKEDDSTDTQYF.

This clonotype showed up just a few times. V is TRBV11-2 and J is TRBJ1-1, with D perhaps TRBD1 (6 bases). The V gene's germline CDR1 is SGHAT and CDR2 FQNNGV. This CDR3 contains 13 residues. The ends were cut back, 9 bases at V and 0 bases at J, with 11 bases in the middle. The chain's CDR3 is CASAGTLNTEAFF. The CDR3 DNA follows: TGTGCCAGTGCCGGGACACTGAACACTGAAGCTTTCTTT. Drawing the rest from reference TRBV11-2 and TRBJ1-1, the complete variable domain is EAGVAQSPRYKIIEKRQSVAFWCNPISGHATLYWYQQILGQGPKLLIQFQNNGVVDDSQLPKDRFSAERLKGVDSTLKIQPAKLEDSAVYLCASAGTLNTEAFFGQGTRLTVV.

This clonotype was found many times. The gene calls are TRBV4-1 and TRBJ2-6; D unclear. Germline V gives CDR1 MGHRA, CDR2 YSYEKL. This CDR3 comprises 15 residues. Trimming cost V 1 base and J 1 base, with 5 bases left between them. CDR3 sequence reads: CASSQAQSGANVLTF. The CDR3 DNA is TGCGCCAGCAGCCAAGCCCAATCTGGGGCCAACGTCCTGACTTTC.

This clonotype was found a few times. V is TRBV12-3 or TRBV12-4 and J is TRBJ2-3; D is perhaps TRBD1 (5 bases). The CDR3 consists of 13 residues. V dropped 6 bases and J dropped 0 bases, with 7 bases sitting between them. CDR3 bases: TGTGCCAGCAGGGGGCTAAGCACAGATACGCAGTATTTT. It codes for CASRGLSTDTQYF.

This clonotype has at least ten counts. The V gene is TRBV10-1, the J gene TRBJ1-6; D is uncertain. This CDR3 comprises 13 residues. Germline CDR1 reads WNHNN; CDR2 reads SYGVQD (reference sequence). Trimming shortened V by 0 bases and J by 12 bases, and 9 bases separated the two germline ends. Written as DNA, the CDR3 is TGCGCCAGCAGTGAGTCTACAGCTTTACCCCTCCACTTT. Translation: CASSESTALPLHF.

The gene calls are TRBV12-5 and TRBJ1-1; perhaps TRBD1 as D (5 bases). The CDR3 runs to 16 residues. Per germline, CDR1 LGHNT and CDR2 FRNRAP. Trimming took 2 bases from V and 4 from J, leaving 17 bases between them. CDR3 nucleotide sequence: TGTGCTAGTGGTTTGAATAGGGACTTTGACGGCACTGAAGCTTTCTTT. Amino acid sequence: CASGLNRDFDGTEAFF.

This clonotype was picked up a small number of times. This chain uses TRBV7-3 with TRBJ1-1, with TRBD1 matching 8 bases. CDR1 is SGHTA and CDR2 is FQGTGA in the germline V gene. Trimming removed 5 bases from V and 14 bases from J; junction bases left unmatched: 13. This CDR3 region has 13 residues. The CDR3 is CASSPRDRLELFF. CDR3 nucleotides: TGTGCCAGCAGCCCCCGGGACAGGCTGGAGTTATTCTTT.

This clonotype was recorded many times. The chain uses TRBV6-1 and TRBJ1-1; no reliable D call. CDR3 length equals 13 residues. The germline V and J ends were trimmed by 2 bases and 4 bases, with 8 bases remaining between them. Germline assignment: CDR1 MNHNS and CDR2 SASEGT. The CDR3 region is CASSELRVTEAFF. For the CDR3, the DNA is TGTGCCAGCAGTGAATTGAGGGTCACTGAAGCTTTCTTT.

Ten or more counts support this clonotype. CDR3 sequence reads: CAVGTDNNEQFF. DNA of the CDR3: TGTGCCGTCGGGACGGATAACAATGAGCAGTTCTTC. The chain has TRBV24-1 and TRBJ2-1; D is possibly TRBD1 or TRBD2 (5 bases each). V dropped 12 bases and J dropped 5 bases, with 13 bases sitting between them. CDR1 and CDR2 (germline): KGHDR, SFDVKD. The CDR3 sequence is 12 residues long.

This chain joins TRBV3-1 and TRBJ1-1; D is unclear. The CDR3 is 11 residues long. V lost 3 bases and J 7 bases, leaving 6 bases between the germline ends. Germline assignment: CDR1 LGHDT and CDR2 YNNKEL (reference sequence). The CDR3 here is CASSHINEAFF. In nucleotides, the CDR3 is TGTGCCAGCAGCCATATCAATGAAGCTTTCTTT.

The J gene is TRBJ1-1, the V gene TRBV10-3; D is unresolved. Germline CDR1 reads ENHRY; CDR2 reads SYGVKD. CDR3 length: 11 amino acids. The V end lost 11 bases, the J end lost 3 bases, and 10 bases lay between the germline ends. CDR3 DNA sequence: TGTGCCGTGGGTGAGCACACTGAAGCTTTCTTT. Translated: CAVGEHTEAFF.

This clonotype has only a few counts. This chain connects TRBV27 to TRBJ1-2; no clear D gene. Germline values: CDR1 MNHEY, CDR2 SMNVEV (reference sequence). Trimming took off 5 bases at V and 6 bases at J, with 13 bases between the two ends. The CDR3 extends over 13 amino acids. CDR3 residues: CASSPQDGNGYTF. CDR3 DNA: TGTGCCAGCAGTCCGCAGGACGGAAATGGCTACACCTTC.

This clonotype was counted a few times. This sequence joins TRBV20-1 and TRBJ2-3; TRBD1 or TRBD2 may be the D gene (5 bases each). In germline, CDR1 is DFQATT, CDR2 SNEGSKA (reference sequence). The CDR3 runs 12 residues. The V end was cut by 6 bases, the J end by 5 bases, with 12 bases between. CDR3 protein: CSAEGDGDTQYF. DNA of the CDR3: TGCAGTGCGGAAGGGGACGGAGATACGCAGTATTTT.

The chain has TRBV6-5 and TRBJ1-1; the match to TRBD1 covers 7 bases. J was trimmed by 8 bases and V by 2 bases; bases with no gene match: 8. From germline, CDR1 is MNHEY and CDR2 SVGAGI. This CDR3 is built from 14 residues. The CDR3 sequence is CASSYDRARGEAFF. The CDR3 region has the DNA TGTGCCAGCAGTTACGACAGGGCCCGGGGGGAAGCTTTCTTT.

This clonotype was picked up many times. This sequence joins TRBV5-1 and TRBJ1-4, with TRBD1 as a possible D gene (6 bases). This CDR3 comprises 17 residues. The V end was cut by 4 bases, the J end by 0 bases, with 16 bases between. Germline V gives CDR1 SGHRS, CDR2 YFSETQ. As DNA, the CDR3 is TGCGCCAGCAGCCAGACAGTCGGGGGCACAACTAATGAAAAACTGTTTTTT. As protein: CASSQTVGGTTNEKLFF.